A single sample is the source of the 28 T cell receptor beta chains below, sequenced in a study of blood T cell repertoires in COVID-19. Data came from immunoSEQ multiplex PCR; TCRdb stores just in-frame clones and leaves some out. The sample yields some 180,000 clones, 81% seen once. Sample: peripheral blood. Receptors were obtained from a woman between 40 and 50 years old with COVID-19, enrolled during active disease.

CDR3 amino acids: CASSLEELAGMNYGYTF. CDR3 nucleotides: TGTGCCAGCAGCTTGGAGGAGTTGGCAGGGATGAACTATGGCTACACCTTC. The chain combines TRBV5-6 with TRBJ1-2, with D possibly matching TRBD1 (5 bases). This CDR3 has 17 residues. Trimming pared 0 bases from V and 2 bases from J, leaving 17 bases between. The germline V gene encodes CDR1 SGHDT and CDR2 YYEEEE.

V usage is TRBV27 and J usage is TRBJ1-1, with D tentatively TRBD1 (6 bases). The CDR3 is made up of 17 amino acids. CDR1 is MNHEY, CDR2 SMNVEV, per germline (reference sequence). Trimming stripped 5 bases from V and 2 bases from J, with 21 bases between. CDR3 protein: CASSLTGTLATNTEAFF. The CDR3 DNA sequence: TGTGCCAGCAGTCTTACCGGGACATTAGCGACAAACACTGAAGCTTTCTTT.

V gene TRBV6-4 combines with J gene TRBJ2-3; D might be TRBD1 (6 bases). Germline V gene data show CDR1 as MRHNA and CDR2 as SNTAGT. Trimming removed 6 bases from V and 0 bases from J, with 10 bases in between. The CDR3 runs 14 residues. The CDR3 loop is CASSQDRSTDTQYF. In DNA form, the CDR3 reads TGTGCCAGCAGCCAGGACAGAAGCACAGATACGCAGTATTTT.

The chain links TRBV6-2 or TRBV6-3 to TRBJ1-5; the D gene is possibly TRBD1 (5 bases). This CDR3 has 14 amino acids. Between the trimmed V and J ends, which lost 2 bases and 4 bases, there was a span of 9 bases. The germline gives CDR1 MNHEY, CDR2 SVGEGT. CDR3 region: CASSYRGGNQPQHF. The CDR3, as DNA: TGTGCCAGCAGTTACAGGGGTGGTAATCAGCCCCAGCATTTT.

This sequence joins TRBV2 and TRBJ2-7; 9 positions agree with TRBD1. The CDR3 consists of 19 residues. Per the germline V gene, CDR1 is SNHLY and CDR2 is FYNNEI. V lost 6 bases to trimming and J lost 1 base; unmatched junction nucleotides: 19. CDR3 protein: CASRPPWGTGFSLSYEQYV. For the CDR3, the DNA is TGTGCCAGCAGACCTCCCTGGGGGACAGGGTTTTCATTATCCTACGAGCAGTACGTC.

The rearrangement uses TRBV4-2 and TRBJ2-1; 14 nucleotides agree with TRBD2. Germline CDR1 LGHNA, CDR2 YNFKEQ. This CDR3 contains 18 residues. After removal of 5 bases from V and 8 bases from J, the junction contained 14 bases not matched to a gene. CDR3 sequence (DNA): TGTGCCAGCAGCAACATACTATCGACTAGCGGGAGGGTTGATGAGCAGTTCTTC. Amino acids: CASSNILSTSGRVDEQFF.

The chain employs TRBV7-8 and TRBJ2-1, with D maybe TRBD2 (5 bases). The ends were cut back, 4 bases at V and 4 bases at J, with 17 bases in the middle. The CDR3 loop spans 16 amino acids. Germline-derived CDR1 and CDR2 are SGHVS and FQNEAQ. The DNA of the CDR3 is TGTGCCAGCAGCTCCATGACCCGCGGGTCTTACAATGAGCAGTTCTTC. Translating gives CASSSMTRGSYNEQFF.

This rearrangement joins TRBV10-3 to TRBJ1-4; a weak D match, TRBD1 (5 bases). From germline, CDR1 is ENHRY and CDR2 SYGVKD. Trimming took 6 bases from V and 0 from J, leaving 5 bases between them. This CDR3 spans 13 amino acids. As DNA, the CDR3 is TGTGCCATCAGAGGGGCAACTAATGAAAAACTGTTTTTT. This sequence encodes CAIRGATNEKLFF.

This chain joins TRBV9 and TRBJ2-2, with D possibly matching TRBD2 (6 bases). CDR1 and CDR2 from the germline V gene are SGDLS and YYNGEE. Trimming stripped 0 bases from V and 4 bases from J, with 10 bases between. The CDR3 has 15 amino acids. CDR3 amino acids: CASSVGDLVTGELFF. CDR3 bases: TGTGCCAGCAGCGTAGGGGACTTGGTCACCGGGGAGCTGTTTTTT.

The V gene is TRBV24-1, the J gene TRBJ1-5; tentative D call: TRBD1 (6 bases). The CDR3 is 13 residues long. V was clipped by 4 bases and J by 7 bases, with 10 bases between them. Germline CDR1 and CDR2: KGHDR and SFDVKD. The CDR3 sequence: CATSDPGAQPQHF. The CDR3 DNA follows: TGTGCCACCAGTGACCCAGGGGCCCAGCCCCAGCATTTT.

V usage is TRBV19 and J usage is TRBJ2-1; 11 bases are shared with TRBD1. J lost 6 bases, V lost 5 bases, and 6 bases had no gene match. CDR3 length: 15 amino acids. The germline CDR1 and CDR2 sequences are LNHDA and SQIVND (reference sequence). CDR3 protein: CASSFGQGAVNEQFF. The CDR3, as DNA: TGTGCCAGTAGTTTCGGACAGGGGGCGGTCAATGAGCAGTTCTTC.

The chain employs TRBV5-6 and TRBJ2-7, with 8 bases matching TRBD1. Unmatched junction bases numbered 7, after V lost 3 bases and J lost 5 bases. CDR3 length: 14 amino acids. From germline, CDR1 is SGHDT and CDR2 YYEEEE. The CDR3 spells CASSSMTGAHEQYV. The CDR3 DNA sequence: TGTGCCAGCAGCTCTATGACAGGGGCCCACGAGCAGTACGTC.

This chain joins TRBV20-1 and TRBJ1-1, with TRBD1 matching over 7 bases. CDR1 and CDR2 from the germline V gene are DFQATT and SNEGSKA (reference sequence). V was clipped by 6 bases and J by 8 bases; unmatched bases: 6. The CDR3 consists of 11 residues. The CDR3, as DNA: TGCAGTGCAAAGACAGGGCTAGAAGCTTTCTTT. It codes for CSAKTGLEAFF.

The chain combines TRBV7-2 with TRBJ2-3; TRBD2 agrees at 7 bases. CDR1 and CDR2 (germline): SGHTA, FQGNSA. J was trimmed by 4 bases and V by 5 bases; bases with no gene match: 9. The CDR3 covers 15 residues. The CDR3 is CASSNGRGRADTQYF. The CDR3 DNA sequence: TGTGCCAGCAGCAACGGACGAGGGAGGGCAGATACGCAGTATTTT.

The chain employs TRBV30 and TRBJ1-5; TRBD1 might be the D (5 bases). Germline V gives CDR1 GTSNPN, CDR2 SVGIG (reference sequence). V gave up 0 bases and J gave up 3 bases, with 18 bases separating them. The CDR3 totals 17 residues. DNA of the CDR3: TGTGCCTGGAGTGTAAAGTCTTGGGGCCGAGTCAATCAGCCCCAGCATTTT. It specifies CAWSVKSWGRVNQPQHF.

V usage is TRBV29-1 and J usage is TRBJ2-1, with D possibly matching TRBD2 (7 bases). The CDR3 contains 16 residues. The V end was cut by 5 bases, the J end by 6 bases, with 23 bases between. Germline lookup yields CDR1 SQVTM and CDR2 ANQGSEA. The CDR3 region is CSVTREPGGPSNEQFF. CDR3 sequence (DNA): TGCAGCGTTACCCGTGAGCCGGGGGGCCCTTCCAATGAGCAGTTCTTC.

This chain links TRBV7-9 with TRBJ2-6; 8 bases line up with TRBD1. The V gene end was trimmed by 5 bases and the J gene end by 3 bases; junction bases not matched to a gene: 3. The CDR3 is 15 amino acids. Germline-derived CDR1 and CDR2 are SEHNR and FQNEAQ (reference sequence). CDR3 residues: CASSKGQVGANVLTF. The CDR3 DNA is TGTGCCAGCAGCAAGGGACAGGTTGGGGCCAACGTCCTGACTTTC.

The chain recombines TRBV30 with TRBJ2-1; 7 bases are shared with TRBD2. Germline lookup yields CDR1 GTSNPN and CDR2 SVGIG (reference sequence). Unmatched junction bases numbered 11, after V lost 0 bases and J lost 6 bases. The CDR3 totals 16 residues. DNA of the CDR3: TGTGCCTGGAGTGTATGGTCTGCGGGAGCAAGCAATGAGCAGTTCTTC. This sequence encodes CAWSVWSAGASNEQFF.

This chain connects TRBV27 to TRBJ1-1; D uncertain. The germline V gene has CDR1 MNHEY and CDR2 SMNVEV (reference sequence). Trimming took off 4 bases at V and 2 bases at J, with 11 bases between the two ends. The CDR3 is 14 residues long. The CDR3 loop is CASSSHGVNTEAFF. CDR3 bases: TGTGCCAGCAGTTCCCACGGGGTTAACACTGAAGCTTTCTTT.

V gene TRBV5-1 combines with J gene TRBJ2-7; TRBD2 aligns across 13 bases. V dropped 4 bases and J dropped 2; count of bases not matched to a gene: 0. The CDR3 runs to 14 residues. The germline V gene encodes CDR1 SGHRS and CDR2 YFSETQ. In DNA, the CDR3 is TGCGCCAGCAGCGGACTAGCGGGAGCCTACGAGCAGTACTTC. Encoded protein: CASSGLAGAYEQYF.

The rearrangement joins TRBV2 to TRBJ2-2; a weak D match, TRBD1 (6 bases). Germline-derived CDR1 and CDR2 are SNHLY and FYNNEI. Trimming removed 7 bases from V and 6 bases from J, with 15 bases in between. CDR3 length: 14 residues. CDR3 DNA: TGTGCCAGCAAAAACCAACAGGGCTCCGGGGAGCTGTTTTTT. It translates to CASKNQQGSGELFF.

The chain uses TRBV10-3 and TRBJ1-2; D possibly corresponds to TRBD1 (6 bases). The germline V gene has CDR1 ENHRY and CDR2 SYGVKD. With 3 bases removed from V and 8 bases from J, the gap between germline ends came to 7 bases. This CDR3 spans 11 amino acids. CDR3 sequence reads: CAISDGTGYTF. The CDR3 DNA follows: TGTGCCATCAGTGACGGGACAGGCTACACCTTC.

This chain connects TRBV6-5 to TRBJ2-1, with D unclear. The germline V and J ends were trimmed by 8 bases and 4 bases, with 6 bases remaining between them. Germline V CDR1 and CDR2: MNHEY, SVGAGI. The CDR3 has 11 amino acids. The CDR3 spells CASRQYNEQFF. In DNA form, the CDR3 reads TGTGCCAGCCGACAATACAATGAGCAGTTCTTC.

CDR3 nucleotides: TGTGCCAGCAGCACCCCCCGTGGGGGAGGGGACTACAATGAGCAGTTCTTC. Translation: CASSTPRGGGDYNEQFF. The chain has TRBV7-2 and TRBJ2-1; 7 nucleotides align to TRBD2. V lost 5 bases and J lost 3; bases outside the gene matches: 13. Germline V gives CDR1 SGHTA, CDR2 FQGNSA. The CDR3 covers 17 residues.

V and J are TRBV19 and TRBJ2-1, with D maybe TRBD2 (7 bases). V was clipped by 1 base and J by 0 bases, with 10 bases between them. Germline V gene data show CDR1 as LNHDA and CDR2 as SQIVND (reference sequence). This CDR3 spans 16 amino acids. The CDR3 loop is CASSIVRGLSYNEQFF. CDR3 nucleotides: TGTGCCAGTAGTATAGTGCGGGGGCTCTCCTACAATGAGCAGTTCTTC.

The V and J genes are TRBV6-5 and TRBJ2-5, with D uncertain. V was pared by 2 bases and J by 2 bases, with 6 bases between. Germline V lookup: CDR1 MNHEY, CDR2 SVGAGI. There are 13 residues in the CDR3. The DNA of the CDR3 is TGTGCCAGCAGTTACGCAGAACAAGAGACCCAGTACTTC. Translation: CASSYAEQETQYF.

The rearrangement joins TRBV28 to TRBJ1-2; 11 nucleotides match TRBD1. The V segment lost 6 bases and the J segment 7 bases; nucleotides outside the gene matches: 10. CDR1 is MDHEN, CDR2 SYDVKM, per germline. The CDR3 covers 15 residues. The DNA of the CDR3 is TGTGCCAGCAGAGGAGCCTCGGACAGGGGGCCTGGCTACACCTTC. Translating it yields CASRGASDRGPGYTF.

As regards this clone: The sample holds other DNA sequences that translate to the same CDR3. The chain carries TRBV7-3 and TRBJ2-3; 7 bases are shared with TRBD2. The V gene's germline CDR1 is SGHTA and CDR2 FQGTGA. The V gene end was trimmed by 1 base and the J gene end by 0 bases; junction bases not matched to a gene: 1. The CDR3 is 15 amino acids. The CDR3 DNA is TGTGCCAGCAGCTTAAGCGGGGGAAGCACAGATACGCAGTATTTT. It encodes CASSLSGGSTDTQYF.